The 10 T cell receptor beta chains below were found in one sample sequenced in a study of T cell repertoires in cytomegalovirus infection. What these receptors recognize is not known. TCRdb passed the reads through MiXCR, listing each CDR3 protein once. Of approximately 600,000 distinct CDR3 sequences detected, 40% appear once; the ten largest clones hold 48%. The starting material was cultured PBMCs, obtained from culture after CMV antigen stimulation. The receptors originated from a human donor in good health (CMV status not recorded). Some clones in this sample may be carry-over from other donors' samples.

This clonotype has just one count. A read error may explain this, as a much larger clone is one base away. This chain uses TRBV12-3 or TRBV12-4 with TRBJ1-5; no clear D. The V gene lost 7 bases and the J gene lost 0 bases, with 4 bases spanning the gap. The CDR3 sequence is 12 residues long. CDR3 residues: CASTFSNQPQHF. The CDR3 DNA follows: TGTGCCAGCACTTTTAGCAATCAGCCCCAGCATTTT.

The rearrangement joins TRBV20-1 to TRBJ2-7; 9 bases fit TRBD1. CDR3 size: 13 residues. Germline lookup yields CDR1 DFQATT and CDR2 SNEGSKA (reference sequence). Trimming cost V 4 bases and J 2 bases; bases outside gene matches: 3. DNA for the CDR3: TGCAGTGCTATAAGGACAGGGGCCTACGAGCAGTACTTC. This translates into CSAIRTGAYEQYF.

A few counts support this clonotype. This chain uses TRBV19 with TRBJ1-5; TRBD1 agrees at 10 bases. This CDR3 has 17 residues. V was clipped by 4 bases and J by 3 bases; unmatched bases: 9. CDR1 is LNHDA and CDR2 is SQIVND in the germline V gene (reference sequence). The CDR3 spells CASSRHGTGDDNQPQHF. CDR3 bases: TGTGCCAGTAGTAGACACGGGACAGGGGATGACAATCAGCCCCAGCATTTT.

This clonotype was observed once. The rearrangement links TRBV6-5 to TRBJ1-2; TRBD1 might be the D (5 bases). Germline CDR1 reads MNHEY; CDR2 reads SVGAGI. Deletions cut 5 bases from V and 3 bases from J, with 10 bases between. The CDR3 has 13 residues. In nucleotides, the CDR3 is TGTGCCAGCAGTCCTGACAGCCACTATGGCTACACCTTC. It translates to CASSPDSHYGYTF.

This chain connects TRBV19 to TRBJ1-2, with 8 bases lining up with TRBD1. The CDR3 loop spans 14 amino acids. Trimming cost V 7 bases and J 7 bases; bases outside gene matches: 11. The germline V gene has CDR1 LNHDA and CDR2 SQIVND (reference sequence). The CDR3 DNA follows: TGTGCCAGTACACCGGGACAGGTCTTAGGTGGCTACACCTTC. It translates to CASTPGQVLGGYTF.

The genes are TRBV29-1 and TRBJ2-5; no clear D gene. The V gene's germline CDR1 is SQVTM and CDR2 ANQGSEA. The V end lost 3 bases, the J end lost 0 bases, and 5 bases lay between the germline ends. The CDR3 has 12 residues. The CDR3, as DNA: TGCAGCGTTGACACCCACCAAGAGACCCAGTACTTC. Residues: CSVDTHQETQYF.

The chain joins TRBV7-2 to TRBJ2-3; D possibly corresponds to TRBD2 (5 bases). This CDR3 comprises 15 residues. Looked up from germline, CDR1 is SGHTA and CDR2 is FQGNSA. Trimming removed 5 bases from V and 1 base from J, with 13 bases in between. The CDR3 protein is CASSPMVGGTDTQYF. The CDR3 DNA sequence: TGTGCCAGCAGCCCAATGGTCGGGGGCACAGATACGCAGTATTTT.

In this sample, this clonotype turned up a few times. The chain carries TRBV24-1 and TRBJ1-5; D is unclear. The CDR3 is 15 amino acids. CDR1 and CDR2 (germline): KGHDR, SFDVKD. V gave up 5 bases and J gave up 2 bases, with 12 bases separating them. The CDR3 coding sequence is TGTGCCACCAGTGTTACCGGTGAGGGCAATCAGCCCCAGCATTTT. This codes for CATSVTGEGNQPQHF.

This clonotype has a count of ten or more. The chain recombines TRBV7-2 with TRBJ2-7; 9 positions agree with TRBD2. J lost 0 bases, V lost 4 bases, and 7 bases had no gene match. The germline V gene has CDR1 SGHTA and CDR2 FQGNSA. The CDR3 runs to 16 residues. The DNA for the CDR3 is TGTGCCAGCAGCTCGTTAGCGGGGGACAGCTCCTACGAGCAGTACTTC. Translating gives CASSSLAGDSSYEQYF.

This clonotype has at least ten counts. The rearrangement links TRBV7-2 to TRBJ1-6, with a tentative D call TRBD1 (5 bases). Per germline, CDR1 SGHTA and CDR2 FQGNSA. The V and J ends lost 4 bases and 7 bases respectively, with 20 bases between them. The CDR3 sequence is 17 residues long. The CDR3 is CASSSRVRQQLNSPLHF. For the CDR3, the DNA is TGTGCCAGCAGCTCGAGGGTGAGACAGCAACTCAATTCACCCCTCCACTTT.